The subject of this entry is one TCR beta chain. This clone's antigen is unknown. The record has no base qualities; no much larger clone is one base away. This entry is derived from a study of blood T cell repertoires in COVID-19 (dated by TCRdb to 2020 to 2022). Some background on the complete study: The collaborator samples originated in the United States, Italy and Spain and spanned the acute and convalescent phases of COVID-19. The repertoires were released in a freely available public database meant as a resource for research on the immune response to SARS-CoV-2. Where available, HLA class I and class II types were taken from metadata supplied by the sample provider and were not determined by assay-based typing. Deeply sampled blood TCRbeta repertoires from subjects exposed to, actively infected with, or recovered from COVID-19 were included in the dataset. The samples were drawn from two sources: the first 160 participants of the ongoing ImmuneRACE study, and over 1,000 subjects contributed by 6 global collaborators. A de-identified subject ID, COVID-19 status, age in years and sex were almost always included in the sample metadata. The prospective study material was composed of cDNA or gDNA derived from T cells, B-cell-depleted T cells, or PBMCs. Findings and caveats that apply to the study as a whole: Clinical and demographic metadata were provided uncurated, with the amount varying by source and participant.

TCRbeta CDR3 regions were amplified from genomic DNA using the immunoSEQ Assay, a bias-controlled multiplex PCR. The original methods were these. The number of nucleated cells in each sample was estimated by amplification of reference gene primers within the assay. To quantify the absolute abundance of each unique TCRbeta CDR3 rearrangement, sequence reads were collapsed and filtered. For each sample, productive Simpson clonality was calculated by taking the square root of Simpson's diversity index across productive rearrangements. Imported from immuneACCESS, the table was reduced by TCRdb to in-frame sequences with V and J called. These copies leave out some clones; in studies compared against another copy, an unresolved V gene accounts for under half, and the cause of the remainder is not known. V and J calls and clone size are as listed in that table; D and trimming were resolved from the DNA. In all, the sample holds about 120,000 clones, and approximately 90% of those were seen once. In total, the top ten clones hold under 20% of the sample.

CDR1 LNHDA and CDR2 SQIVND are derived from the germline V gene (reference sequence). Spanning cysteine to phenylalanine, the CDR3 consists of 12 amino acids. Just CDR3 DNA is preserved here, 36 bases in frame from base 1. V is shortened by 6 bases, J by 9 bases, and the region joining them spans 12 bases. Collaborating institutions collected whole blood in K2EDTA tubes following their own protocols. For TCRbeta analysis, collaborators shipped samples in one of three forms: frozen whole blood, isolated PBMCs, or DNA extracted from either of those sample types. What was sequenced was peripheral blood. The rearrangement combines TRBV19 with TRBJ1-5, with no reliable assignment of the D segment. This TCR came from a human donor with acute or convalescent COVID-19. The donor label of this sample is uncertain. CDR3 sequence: CASRSYPLPQHF. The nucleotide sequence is TGTGCCAGTAGATCCTATCCTCTGCCCCAGCATTTT.